The entry below gives a single T cell receptor beta chain sequence along with its context. Per the study methods: The assay estimated nucleated cells by amplifying reference gene primers. The repertoire was sequenced with immunoSEQ multiplex PCR; TCRdb's copy has only in-frame clones and lacks some. D and trimming were read from the DNA, whereas the V and J calls and clone size are those reported in that table. Counted here are under 350,000 clones, around nine tenths occurring once; the ten biggest clones make up about 1.2%. This specimen belongs to a study of blood T cell repertoires in COVID-19. Study as a whole: Samples taken during acute and convalescent COVID-19 were collected in the United States, Italy and Spain. From T cells, B-cell-depleted T cells, or PBMCs came the material, which was cDNA or gDNA.

Germline CDR1 and CDR2: SGHTA and FQGNSA. The CDR3 extends over 17 amino acids. With V trimmed by 5 bases and J by 6 bases, 13 bases remained unmatched. V and J are TRBV7-2 and TRBJ2-5, with 12 bases that match TRBD2. The sample taken for sequencing was peripheral blood. This receptor was taken from a man in his 70s with acute or convalescent COVID-19. The CDR3 nucleotides read TGTGCCAGCAGCCTCGTGGCTAGCGGGGGGGCCAAACAGACCCAGTACTTC. Residues: CASSLVASGGAKQTQYF.